These 19 T cell receptor beta chains share one sample of origin, sequenced in a study of response to subunit inactivated influenza vaccine. Each CDR3 protein is one row after TCRdb ran MiXCR on the RT-PCR reads. Of about 500,000 distinct CDR3 sequences in the sample, around 7.7% were seen once. The source material was PBMCs from blood, sampled around 25 months after vaccination. These receptors all stem from a man between 50 and 75 years old who received an inactivated influenza vaccine.

This clonotype was recorded many times. The chain employs TRBV7-2 and TRBJ2-5; D might be TRBD2 (6 bases). Germline V gene lookup returns CDR1 SGHTA and CDR2 FQGNSA. This CDR3 contains 13 residues. V was clipped by 1 base and J by 5 bases, with 8 bases between them. The CDR3 region is CASSLVGGETQYF. DNA of the CDR3: TGTGCCAGCAGCTTAGTTGGGGGGGAGACCCAGTACTTC.

This clonotype appeared many times. A much more abundant neighbour one base away suggests this may be a read error. The rearrangement uses TRBV20-1 and TRBJ2-7, with D unclear. Germline loops: CDR1 DFQATT, CDR2 SNEGSKA (reference sequence). V was shortened by 4 bases and J by 2 bases, with 9 bases between the two germline ends. The CDR3 has 12 residues. In nucleotides, the CDR3 is TGCAGTGCTACCGGCGGACCCTACGAGCAGTACTTC. Translating gives CSATGGPYEQYF.

This clonotype came up many times. The chain is built from TRBV5-1 and TRBJ2-5; the D gene is possibly TRBD1 (5 bases). The V gene lost 4 bases and the J gene lost 2 bases, with 18 bases spanning the gap. In germline, CDR1 is SGHRS, CDR2 YFSETQ. The CDR3 has 16 amino acids. This CDR3 is CASSVTPKGLQETQYF. The CDR3 bases are TGCGCCAGCAGCGTTACTCCGAAGGGGTTACAAGAGACCCAGTACTTC.

There are many counts of this clonotype. The chain employs TRBV29-1 and TRBJ2-3, with 10 positions matching TRBD2. CDR1 and CDR2 from the germline V gene are SQVTM and ANQGSEA. The CDR3 length is 16 residues. Trimming cost V 7 bases and J 0 bases; bases outside gene matches: 10. CDR3: CSARTTSGASTDTQYF. In DNA form, the CDR3 reads TGCAGCGCCCGAACCACTAGCGGGGCCAGCACAGATACGCAGTATTTT.

This clonotype appeared a few times. The chain is built from TRBV20-1 and TRBJ2-5; D unresolved. Germline CDR1 and CDR2: DFQATT and SNEGSKA (reference sequence). This CDR3 has 11 residues. Trimming cost V 4 bases and J 2 bases, with 5 bases left between them. The CDR3 coding sequence is TGCAGTGCTACTAGGCAAGAGACCCAGTACTTC. This codes for CSATRQETQYF.

This sequence joins TRBV28 and TRBJ2-7; no reliable D call. The CDR3 is 13 residues long. The V gene lost 2 bases and the J gene lost 4 bases, with 9 bases spanning the gap. CDR1 and CDR2 from the germline V gene are MDHEN and SYDVKM. CDR3 sequence: CASSLNPRYEQYF. CDR3 coding DNA: TGTGCCAGCAGTTTAAACCCTCGGTACGAGCAGTACTTC.

This clonotype has more than one count but fewer than ten. The rearrangement links TRBV25-1 to TRBJ2-7; D not certain. The CDR3 loop spans 14 amino acids. V was clipped by 1 base and J by 3 bases, with 10 bases between them. Germline values: CDR1 MGHDK, CDR2 SYGVNS. CDR3 nucleotides: TGTGCCAGCAGTGAATTTGGCAGTGGCTACGAGCAGTACTTC. This encodes CASSEFGSGYEQYF.

This clonotype was counted ten times or more. The CDR3 is CASRSGSYEQYF. In DNA, the CDR3 is TGTGCCAGCAGGAGCGGGAGCTACGAGCAGTACTTC. V and J are TRBV12-3 or TRBV12-4 and TRBJ2-7; 8 positions match TRBD2. V was pared by 6 bases and J by 3 bases, with 1 base of the junction left unmatched. This CDR3 contains 12 residues.

This clonotype showed up many times. The V call is TRBV4-2, the J call TRBJ1-5; 10 nucleotides align to TRBD1. V dropped 5 bases and J dropped 7; count of bases not matched to a gene: 8. Germline-derived CDR1 and CDR2 are LGHNA and YNFKEQ. The CDR3 loop spans 15 amino acids. The CDR3 reads CASSSTGGARQPQHF. CDR3 nucleotide sequence: TGTGCCAGCAGCTCGACAGGGGGCGCACGGCAGCCCCAGCATTTT.

The chain recombines TRBV3-1 with TRBJ2-4, with D possibly being TRBD1 or TRBD2 (7 bases each). This CDR3 has 17 residues. V was cut by 4 bases and J by 1 base, with 17 bases left in between. The germline V gene has CDR1 LGHDT and CDR2 YNNKEL (reference sequence). The CDR3 is CASSPYSGGEAKNIQYF. CDR3 nucleotide sequence: TGTGCCAGCAGCCCATACTCAGGGGGGGAGGCCAAAAACATTCAGTACTTC.

The rearrangement joins TRBV5-1 to TRBJ2-3, with 8 bases that match TRBD1. The CDR3 is made up of 15 amino acids. The ends lost 7 bases at V and 2 bases at J; junction bases unmatched: 9. Per germline, CDR1 SGHRS and CDR2 YFSETQ. In nucleotides, the CDR3 is TGCGCCAGCGGCATGGGACAGGAATTCACAGATACGCAGTATTTT. Translation: CASGMGQEFTDTQYF. The full variable domain, its missing parts supplied by reference TRBV5-1 and TRBJ2-3, is KAGVTQTPRYLIKTRGQQVTLSCSPISGHRSVSWYQQTPGQGLQFLFEYFSETQRNKGNFPGRFSGRQFSNSRSEMNVSTLELGDSALYLCASGMGQEFTDTQYFGPGTRLTVL.

Details on this clonotype: Sequence at one end of the junction differs from germline and may be a read error. The CDR3 sequence: CAGSVLAGGGDTQYF. DNA of the CDR3: TGCGCCGGCAGTGTCCTAGCGGGAGGTGGAGATACGCAGTATTTT. The chain has TRBV10-2 and TRBJ2-3; 11 bases map to TRBD2. The germline gives CDR1 WSHSY, CDR2 SAAADI. This CDR3 spans 15 amino acids.

The chain couples TRBV20-1 to TRBJ2-7, with D perhaps matching TRBD2 (6 bases). CDR3 length equals 16 residues. V was cut by 3 bases and J by 4 bases, with 22 bases left in between. CDR1 and CDR2 from the germline V gene are DFQATT and SNEGSKA (reference sequence). CDR3 amino acids: CSARVEGRETLYEQYF. Written as DNA, the CDR3 is TGCAGTGCTAGGGTAGAAGGGCGGGAAACCCTGTACGAGCAGTACTTC.

This rearrangement joins TRBV18 to TRBJ1-4; the D is unclear. Trimming pared 2 bases from V and 6 bases from J, leaving 7 bases between. CDR3 size: 13 residues. CDR1 KGHSH and CDR2 LQKENI come from the germline V gene. The CDR3 loop reads CASSPVRDEKLFF. The CDR3 nucleotides read TGTGCCAGCTCACCAGTCCGGGATGAAAAACTGTTTTTT.

This clonotype has ten or more counts. V usage is TRBV27 and J usage is TRBJ2-2, with 8 nucleotides matching TRBD2. The CDR3 loop spans 13 amino acids. The V segment lost 6 bases and the J segment 7 bases; nucleotides outside the gene matches: 4. The germline gives CDR1 MNHEY, CDR2 SMNVEV (reference sequence). CDR3 bases: TGTGCCAGCAGACCGGGAGGGGGCGGGGAGCTGTTTTTT. This codes for CASRPGGGGELFF.

The chain employs TRBV4-3 and TRBJ2-3; D tentatively reads TRBD1 or TRBD2 (5 bases each). The germline V and J ends were trimmed by 4 bases and 3 bases, with 20 bases remaining between them. This CDR3 is 17 amino acids long. The germline V gene encodes CDR1 LGHNA and CDR2 YSLEER. The CDR3 region has the DNA TGCGCCAGCAGCCCCATGAGGGGCAGGGTGTTTACAGATACGCAGTATTTT. Its translation: CASSPMRGRVFTDTQYF.

The sample holds many counts of this clonotype. The CDR3 loop is CASSLQGVSEQYF. The DNA for the CDR3 is TGCGCCAGCAGCTTACAGGGTGTTAGCGAGCAGTACTTC. This chain joins TRBV5-1 and TRBJ2-7, with D perhaps matching TRBD1 (6 bases). The CDR3 has 13 residues. The germline V and J ends were trimmed by 2 bases and 6 bases, with 12 bases remaining between them. Germline CDR1 is SGHRS and CDR2 is YFSETQ.

The chain employs TRBV6-5 and TRBJ2-7; D gene unclear. The CDR3 has 14 amino acids. The V end lost 2 bases, the J end lost 3 bases, and 11 bases lay between the germline ends. Germline CDR1 MNHEY, CDR2 SVGAGI. The chain's CDR3 is CASSYTRANYEQYF. CDR3 nucleotides: TGTGCCAGCAGTTACACCCGGGCCAACTACGAGCAGTACTTC.

This chain links TRBV3-1 with TRBJ2-5; 8 bases map to TRBD2. The J segment lost 7 bases and the V segment lost 3 bases, leaving 10 bases of the junction unmatched. The CDR3 loop spans 15 amino acids. In germline, CDR1 is LGHDT, CDR2 YNNKEL (reference sequence). The CDR3 nucleotides read TGTGCCAGCAGCCACCCGCGGGAGGCAGTACGGACCCAGTACTTC. Translating it yields CASSHPREAVRTQYF.